These T cell receptor beta chains were read from a single sample in a study of early T cells in non-severe SARS-CoV-2 infection. TCRdb re-analysed the 5' RACE reads in MiXCR, keeping a single row per CDR3 protein. The table includes fewer than 35,000 distinct CDR3 sequences, 9% detected once. Specimen: whole blood. The receptors were sampled from an adult who was a healthcare worker with PCR-confirmed SARS-CoV-2 infection or an uninfected control (not recorded which). CDR3s include the opening cysteine and the closing phenylalanine or tryptophan. Fields, in order: D gene, clone size, V gene, J gene, CDR3 DNA, CDR3 protein. The D gene is left open where the match is weak. Size values are once, few and many counts, or a class for expanded clones, and some rows have none.

TRBD1,-,TRBV30,TRBJ2-3,TGTGCCTGGAGTCCTGGACAGGGAAGAGATACGCAGTATTTT,CAWSPGQGRDTQYF
-,many,TRBV7-2,TRBJ1-6,TGTGCCAGCAGCTTGGGATCGGCCCATCCCCTCCACTTT,CASSLGSAHPLHF
-,many,TRBV12-3/TRBV12-4,TRBJ2-5,TGTGCCAGCAGTTTTCAGGCAGAGACCCAGTACTTC,CASSFQAETQYF
TRBD1,-,TRBV5-1,TRBJ2-1,TGCGCCAGCAGCGCGAACTCCGGGACAGACTACAATGAGCAGTTCTTC,CASSANSGTDYNEQFF
-,many,TRBV20-1,TRBJ2-7,TGCAGTGCTAGAGCCCTGGGGGGACAGAGGTACGAGCAGTACTTC,CSARALGGQRYEQYF
TRBD1,few,TRBV10-3,TRBJ1-1,TGTGCCATCAACCCCGGGACAGCGAACACTGAAGCTTTCTTT,CAINPGTANTEAFF
-,many,TRBV6-8,TRBJ1-1,TGTGCCATCACGGGGGGTACCTTCTTGGCCCCCACTGAAGCTTTCTTT,CAITGGTFLAPTEAFF
-,many,TRBV5-4,TRBJ2-2,TGTGCCAGCAGCTTTCTGTGGGACGGGGAGCTGTTTTTT,CASSFLWDGELFF
-,many,TRBV30,TRBJ2-6,TGTGCCTGGAATGGTGGGGGATTCTCTGGGGCCAACGTCCTGACTTTC,CAWNGGGFSGANVLTF
TRBD1,many,TRBV2,TRBJ1-2,TGTGCCAGCAGTGAAGACAGGGGACTCTCCTATGGCTACACCTTC,CASSEDRGLSYGYTF
-,many,TRBV12-3/TRBV12-4,TRBJ2-2,TGTGCCAGCAGCCAGGACCCGCGGAGCACCGGGGAGCTGTTTTTT,CASSQDPRSTGELFF
TRBD2,many,TRBV6-1,TRBJ2-1,TGTGCCAGCATTTGGGCGGGGACTAGCGGTTACAATGAGCAGTTCTTC,CASIWAGTSGYNEQFF
-,many,TRBV4-1,TRBJ1-5,TGCGCCAGCAGCCCGGCCCCGGATCGCCTTTTAGGGCAGCCCCAGCATTTT,CASSPAPDRLLGQPQHF
-,-,TRBV24-1,TRBJ1-1,TGTGCCACCAGTGATGCTTCCCCGCCGGGGAACACTGAAGCTTTCTTT,CATSDASPPGNTEAFF
-,many,TRBV24-1,TRBJ1-1,TGTGCCACCAGTGATTTCGGCGAAGCTTTCTTT,CATSDFGEAFF
TRBD1,many,TRBV29-1,TRBJ2-3,TGCAGCGTTGATTGGTCAGGGGGTTCAGATACGCAGTATTTT,CSVDWSGGSDTQYF
-,few,TRBV15,TRBJ2-3,TGTGCCACCAGCGGTCCGATAGATACGCAGTATTTT,CATSGPIDTQYF
-,-,TRBV3-1,TRBJ2-1,TGTGCCAGCAGCCAAGAAGACTCGGGGAGGATCTACAATGAGCAGTTCTTC,CASSQEDSGRIYNEQFF
TRBD1,-,TRBV7-7,TRBJ1-1,TGTGCTAGCAGCCCGTGGACAGGTGAAGCTTTCTTT,CASSPWTGEAFF
TRBD1,many,TRBV5-1,TRBJ1-1,TGCGCCAGCAGCTTAGGGACAGGGAGAACTGAAGCTTTCTTT,CASSLGTGRTEAFF
-,many,TRBV29-1,TRBJ2-7,TGCAGCGCTGGGTCCAGGGGCTACGAGCAGTACTTC,CSAGSRGYEQYF
-,medium-sized,TRBV7-9,TRBJ1-4,TGTGCCAGCAGGCGCCGGGGCGTTGATGAAAAACTGTTTTTT,CASRRRGVDEKLFF
-,many,TRBV30,TRBJ2-5,TGTGCCAACGGACGGTTCCAAGAGACCCAGTACTTC,CANGRFQETQYF
-,many,TRBV27,TRBJ2-7,TGTGCCAGCAGTTTTTCAGGTTCGGGGGCCGAGCAGTACTTC,CASSFSGSGAEQYF
-,many,TRBV7-2,TRBJ2-2,TGTGCCAGCAGCTCGGGACACTTCCTAAACACCGGGGAGCTGTTTTTT,CASSSGHFLNTGELFF
-,-,TRBV10-3,TRBJ2-1,TGTGCCATCAGCCCGGGACTGACCCCAAATGAGCAGTTCTTC,CAISPGLTPNEQFF
-,many,TRBV6-5,TRBJ2-2,TGTGCCAGCAGTTACGGGGGGCTGGGCACCGGGGAGCTGTTTTTT,CASSYGGLGTGELFF
-,-,TRBV9,TRBJ2-7,TGTGCCAGCAGCGCGGACTCGACTGGGGGAGGAAGGTACGAGCAGTACTTC,CASSADSTGGGRYEQYF
TRBD2,many,TRBV18,TRBJ2-3,TGTGCCAGCTCACTCAACCTAGCGGGGGACACAGATACGCAGTATTTT,CASSLNLAGDTDTQYF
-,many,TRBV7-3,TRBJ2-6,TGTGCCAGCAGCTTATTTGGGAGCTCTGGGGCCAACGTCCTGACTTTC,CASSLFGSSGANVLTF
-,-,TRBV24-1,TRBJ2-2,TGTGCCACCAGTGATTTCGGGACGATGGGCCGGGAGCTGTTTTTT,CATSDFGTMGRELFF
TRBD1,many,TRBV18,TRBJ2-1,TGTGCCAGCTCACCAGACAGGGTAGGCGAGCAGTTCTTC,CASSPDRVGEQFF
-,many,TRBV6-2/TRBV6-3,TRBJ1-2,TGTGCCAGCCACAGGGATGGTAACTATGGCTACACCTTC,CASHRDGNYGYTF
TRBD1,few,TRBV11-3,TRBJ2-2,TGTGCCAGCAGCTTATGGGGGACAGGGGAGTCAGGGGAGCTGTTTTTT,CASSLWGTGESGELFF
-,-,TRBV9,TRBJ2-3,TGTGCCAGCTCCAGGGGGGTCACAGATACGCAGTATTTT,CASSRGVTDTQYF
-,many,TRBV7-8,TRBJ1-5,TGTGCCAGCAGCTTAGAGAACTCACGGGGGTTTAATCAGCCCCAGCATTTT,CASSLENSRGFNQPQHF
TRBD2,many,TRBV2,TRBJ2-1,TGTGCCAGCACCGGGACTAGCGGGGGGGCAGGCAATGAGCAGTTCTTC,CASTGTSGGAGNEQFF
TRBD1,many,TRBV19,TRBJ2-7,TGTGCCAGTGGACAGGTGGCCTACGAGCAGTACTTC,CASGQVAYEQYF
-,-,TRBV3-1,TRBJ2-5,TGTGCCAGCAGCTCATCCCACGGACCCCAAGAGACCCAGTACTTC,CASSSSHGPQETQYF
TRBD2,few,TRBV12-3/TRBV12-4,TRBJ2-5,TGTGCCAACAGCGCCGGACTAGCGGGGGCCCAGTACTTC,CANSAGLAGAQYF
-,many,TRBV3-1,TRBJ2-2,TGTGCCAGCAGCCCGGTTCTTACCGGGGAGCTGTTTTTT,CASSPVLTGELFF
-,many,TRBV24-1,TRBJ2-6,TGTGCCACCATGGCCAGGACATCCTCTGGGGCCAACGTCCTGACTTTC,CATMARTSSGANVLTF
-,many,TRBV5-5,TRBJ2-7,TGTGCCAGCAGCTTGAGTCCCAGGGTCGAGCAGTACTTC,CASSLSPRVEQYF
-,-,TRBV5-5,TRBJ2-5,TGTGCCAGCAGCTGGGGCCCGGGACGTCAAGAGACCCAGTACTTC,CASSWGPGRQETQYF
-,many,TRBV9,TRBJ2-7,TGTGCCAGCAGCGTAGACGGGACCATCTACGAGCAGTACTTC,CASSVDGTIYEQYF
TRBD1,many,TRBV6-6,TRBJ2-5,TGTGCCAGCAGTTACGGGACAGTCCAAGAGACCCAGTACTTC,CASSYGTVQETQYF
-,many,TRBV12-2,TRBJ1-2,TGTGCAAGTCGCTTAGCACCCCCCGGGATATGGGCAACTAACTATGGCTACACCTTC,CASRLAPPGIWATNYGYTF
-,many,TRBV10-3,TRBJ2-1,TGTGCCATCAGTCGGGGCGGCAATGAGCAGTTCTTC,CAISRGGNEQFF
-,many,TRBV6-1,TRBJ2-7,TGTGCCAGCAGGGCCGACTTGTCCTACGAGCAGTACTTC,CASRADLSYEQYF
-,many,TRBV30,TRBJ1-2,TGTGCCTGGAGTCCCTATGGCTACACCTTC,CAWSPYGYTF
-,-,TRBV7-8,TRBJ2-2,TGTGCCAGCAGCTCACAGACCCGGGAGCTGTTTTTT,CASSSQTRELFF
-,many,TRBV4-3,TRBJ1-1,TGCGCCAGCAGCCAAGCGGTAGTGGGGTCGAACACTGAAGCTTTCTTT,CASSQAVVGSNTEAFF
TRBD1,many,TRBV18,TRBJ1-1,TGTGCCAGCTCACCGTCAACAGGGGACACTGAAGCTTTCTTT,CASSPSTGDTEAFF
-,few,TRBV7-2,TRBJ1-1,TGTGCCAGCAGCCCACAGGGAGTGGGAATTGAAGCTTTCTTT,CASSPQGVGIEAFF
-,-,TRBV28,TRBJ1-1,TGTGCCAGCAGTTCGGCTTGGGCAGGGCCGAACACTGAAGCTTTCTTT,CASSSAWAGPNTEAFF
TRBD2,-,TRBV29-1,TRBJ2-3,TGCAGCGTTGAAGATCCTAGCGGGGGGTCAGATACGCAGTATTTT,CSVEDPSGGSDTQYF
-,-,TRBV2,TRBJ2-7,TGTGCCAGCAGCGCCCGCTACGAGCAGTACTTC,CASSARYEQYF
-,-,TRBV18,TRBJ1-1,TGTGCCAGCTCACCTATAGAGGGCGACTTGGGCCTGGAAGCTTTCTTT,CASSPIEGDLGLEAFF
-,-,TRBV6-5,TRBJ1-2,TGTGCCAGCAGTTACGGCTATGGCTACACCTTC,CASSYGYGYTF